This record concerns one T cell receptor beta chain sequence. Its antigen remains unknown. These data come from a study of OX40 agonist ivuxolimab in advanced cancers. Whole-study context: Ivuxolimab, which is an agonistic anti-OX40 (CD134) antibody, was administered to the patients. Subjects had a mean age of about 60 years, with a range of 23 to 79; 82.7% were male. Findings and caveats of the study: On average, CD8+ T cells showed a greater number of expanded clones than CD4+. Some patients without response likewise showed low normalized clonal expansion.

Germline V gives CDR1 SGHKS, CDR2 YYEKEE (reference sequence). The CDR3 contains 17 residues. V was trimmed by 0 bases and J by 0 bases, leaving 15 bases between them. Method: immunoSEQ multiplex PCR; TCRdb's copy keeps in-frame clones and lacks some. The sample shows about 67,000 clones, roughly nine tenths of them seen only once. This clonotype was sampled from an adult with an advanced solid tumor such as melanoma, head and neck, liver or kidney cancer. V usage is TRBV5-5 and J usage is TRBJ1-1, with TRBD1 as a possible D gene (6 bases). Source: CD4+ or CD8+ T cells sorted from blood, taken in a trial of the OX40 agonist ivuxolimab. The CDR3 DNA sequence: TGTGCCAGCAGCTTGGTTTTCACAGGGACTTTGAACACTGAAGCTTTCTTT. This sequence encodes CASSLVFTGTLNTEAFF.